This T cell receptor beta chain derives from a study of blood T cell repertoires in COVID-19. The CDR3 is made up of 17 amino acids. V was shortened by 0 bases and J by 3 bases, with 14 bases between the two germline ends. Germline V CDR1 and CDR2: MGHRA, YSYEKL. The data were produced by immunoSEQ multiplex PCR, yet TCRdb's version contains in-frame clones alone and is incomplete. The data contain 90,000 to 120,000 clones, more than 90% of them singletons. Specimen: peripheral blood. The clonotype originates from a man aged 65 to 79 with acute or convalescent COVID-19. The J gene is TRBJ1-4, the V gene TRBV4-1; a possible D gene is TRBD1 (5 bases). The CDR3 bases are TGCGCCAGCAGCCAAGAGGCGAGGCCGGGGGCTAATGAAAAACTGTTTTTT. Translating it yields CASSQEARPGANEKLFF.